This TCR beta chain appears in the sequencing data of a study of long-term antiretroviral therapy in people with HIV. Findings of the study overall: In HIV, the repertoires covered a tighter span of CDR3 lengths than in controls. Blood in the study was drawn between the mid-2000s and the late 2010s, possibly under older ART regimens, which may be less effective than current ones. Once patients were on ART, diversity went higher but still fell short of transplant donor controls. Missing from the dataset were any data on ART adherence, viral resistance or therapy changes.

The authors ran the immunoSEQ assay, v3.0, at survey level. Generated by immunoSEQ multiplex PCR, the TCRdb table keeps only in-frame clones and is missing some. Of some 13,000 clones listed, about 77% were seen once; the top ten hold roughly an eighth. Looked up from germline, CDR1 is SGHTA and CDR2 is FQGNSA. The CDR3 has 12 residues. About this clone itself: The antigen is not known.

The material was unsorted PBMCs, obtained 1.3 years after starting antiretroviral therapy. The sequence was obtained from a woman younger than 30 with HIV. This chain links TRBV7-2 with TRBJ2-2, with D tentatively TRBD1 or TRBD2 (6 bases each). CDR3 residues: CCAGQNTGELFF. CDR3 coding DNA: TGTTGTGCGGGACAGAACACCGGGGAGCTGTTTTTT.